The TCR beta chain described here comes from a study of CD8 T cells in ankylosing spondylitis. Preparation of TCR beta libraries was done by quantitative 5'-RACE with molecular barcodes. TCRdb itself ran the 5' RACE reads through MiXCR, one entry per CDR3 protein. Here the sample spans some 330,000 distinct CDR3 sequences, around 8% being singletons. Study-level points and caveats: Ankylosing spondylitis blood appeared to be characterized by a TCR beta motif of about 8 highly homologous variants. Reports of some motif variants in reactive arthritis synovial fluid and blood predate this one. It was reported that disease-linked clones were significantly enriched in matched ankylosing spondylitis synovial fluid. Within peripheral blood, clones linked to disease were CD8+ and relatively rare.

In regard to this clonotype: The target antigen is unknown.

The clonotype originates from a male donor with ankylosing spondylitis. Sequenced input: blood, either unsorted or a sorted T cell fraction (not recorded which).

The CDR3 DNA follows: TGTGCCAGCAGCTTTCGGACAGGAGACACAGATACGCAGTATTTT. Amino acid sequence: CASSFRTGDTDTQYF. J is TRBJ2-3 and V is TRBV7-9, with 7 bases aligning to TRBD1. V lost 3 bases, J lost 2 bases, and 5 bases stayed unmatched. Per the germline V gene, CDR1 is SEHNR and CDR2 is FQNEAQ (reference sequence). CDR3 size: 15 residues. Full variable domain (remainder filled in from reference TRBV7-9 and TRBJ2-3): DTGVSQNPRHKITKRGQNVTFRCDPISEHNRLYWYRQTLGQGPEFLTYFQNEAQLEKSRLLSDRFSAERPKGSFSTLEIQRTEQGDSAMYLCASSFRTGDTDTQYFGPGTRLTVL.